This passage covers 19 T cell receptor beta chains from one sample sequenced in a study of early T cells in non-severe SARS-CoV-2 infection. TCRdb fed the 5' RACE reads into MiXCR, producing one record per CDR3 protein. The sample has more than 80,000 distinct CDR3 sequences; approximately 9.9% are singletons. The sample consisted of whole blood. These receptors all stem from an adult who was a healthcare worker with PCR-confirmed SARS-CoV-2 infection or an uninfected control (not recorded which).

At least ten counts were recorded for this clonotype. The chain recombines TRBV28 with TRBJ2-1; maybe TRBD2 (6 bases). Trimming removed 1 base from V and 6 bases from J, with 7 bases in between. This CDR3 spans 13 amino acids. CDR1 is MDHEN, CDR2 SYDVKM, per germline. CDR3 sequence: CASSLFGSNEQFF. The CDR3 bases are TGTGCCAGCAGTTTATTCGGGAGCAATGAGCAGTTCTTC.

The chain uses TRBV7-6 and TRBJ1-3, with 8 bases matching TRBD1. The trim removed 5 bases at V and 1 base at J, leaving 7 bases unmatched. The CDR3 extends over 16 amino acids. Germline loops: CDR1 SGHVS, CDR2 FNYEAQ. CDR3 region: CASSPIQGVSGNTIYF. Written as DNA, the CDR3 is TGTGCCAGCAGCCCGATACAGGGGGTTTCTGGAAACACCATATATTTT. The full variable domain, in which reference TRBV7-6 and TRBJ1-3 provide the parts outside the CDR3, is GAGVSQSPRYKVTKRGQDVALRCDPISGHVSLYWYRQALGQGPEFLTYFNYEAQQDKSGLPNDRFSAERPEGSISTLTIQRTEQRDSAMYRCASSPIQGVSGNTIYFGEGSWLTVV.

In its sample, this clonotype was seen many times. The chain is built from TRBV11-1 and TRBJ2-1; weak D call: TRBD2 (6 bases). The CDR3 has 13 amino acids. Germline assignment: CDR1 SGHAT and CDR2 FQDESV (reference sequence). V was pared by 6 bases and J by 7 bases, with 13 bases between. The CDR3 loop reads CASRPGLANEQFF. The CDR3 DNA reads TGTGCCAGCAGGCCGGGACTGGCAAATGAGCAGTTCTTC.

There are many counts of this clonotype. The CDR3 protein is CSVDPGGAPYEQYF. In DNA form, the CDR3 reads TGCAGTGTCGACCCCGGAGGGGCCCCCTACGAGCAGTACTTC. The genes are TRBV20-1 and TRBJ2-7; possible D gene TRBD2, 6 bases. The CDR3 is 14 residues long. Per the germline V gene, CDR1 is DFQATT and CDR2 is SNEGSKA (reference sequence). V shed 7 bases and J shed 2 bases, with 18 bases lying between them.

The chain uses TRBV4-1 and TRBJ2-7; a weak D match, TRBD1 (5 bases). Germline lookup yields CDR1 MGHRA and CDR2 YSYEKL. The CDR3 contains 14 residues. Trimming stripped 2 bases from V and 4 bases from J, with 12 bases between. The CDR3 protein is CASSQQGAIYEQYF. The CDR3 DNA reads as TGCGCCAGCAGCCAACAAGGGGCCATTTACGAGCAGTACTTC.

This clonotype has just a few counts. This chain connects TRBV30 to TRBJ2-2; D may be TRBD2 (5 bases). Germline-derived CDR1 and CDR2 are GTSNPN and SVGIG (reference sequence). This CDR3 is built from 14 residues. The V gene lost 0 bases and the J gene lost 4 bases, with 9 bases spanning the gap. The CDR3 DNA sequence: TGTGCCTGGAGTGTATTACTAGGCACCGGGGAGCTGTTTTTT. The encoded protein is CAWSVLLGTGELFF.

The table lists this clonotype with many counts. The J gene is TRBJ2-5, the V gene TRBV9; D possibly corresponds to TRBD1 (5 bases). Germline V gene sequence: CDR1 SGDLS, CDR2 YYNGEE. V lost 0 bases and J lost 5, with 11 bases in between. The CDR3 length is 14 residues. The CDR3 DNA reads TGTGCCAGCAGCGTAGAGGGGATAGTGGAGACCCAGTACTTC. Residues: CASSVEGIVETQYF.

This clonotype was picked up many times. The rearrangement joins TRBV18 to TRBJ2-7, with a possible D match to TRBD1 (6 bases). This CDR3 has 14 residues. Germline V gene data show CDR1 as KGHSH and CDR2 as LQKENI. Trimming shortened V by 5 bases and J by 0 bases, and 11 bases separated the two germline ends. DNA for the CDR3: TGTGCCAGCTCATTCTCGGACAGCTCCTACGAGCAGTACTTC. Translated, it gives CASSFSDSSYEQYF.

This rearrangement joins TRBV4-1 to TRBJ1-6, with TRBD1 matching 7 bases. The trim removed 8 bases at V and 6 bases at J, leaving 7 bases unmatched. The CDR3 is 14 amino acids. Germline values: CDR1 MGHRA, CDR2 YSYEKL. CDR3 nucleotides: TGCGCCAGCGCCAGGGACAGCTTTAATTCACCCCTCCACTTT. Protein: CASARDSFNSPLHF.

In the case of this clonotype: At one end, the junction sequence differs from germline, possibly due to a read error. CDR3 sequence (DNA): TGCGCCAGCAGCCAAGATGGGGACCCCCGTTTTTGGTTC. Its translation: CASSQDGDPRFWF. The chain carries TRBV4-1 and TRBJ2-5; D tentatively fits TRBD1 or TRBD2 (5 bases each). Germline-derived CDR1 and CDR2 are MGHRA and YSYEKL. The CDR3 is 13 amino acids.

The genes are TRBV7-6 and TRBJ1-3; 7 nucleotides agree with TRBD1. Germline V CDR1 and CDR2: SGHVS, FNYEAQ. The CDR3 is 17 residues long. Trimming took 5 bases from V and 0 from J; bases not matched to a gene: 10. The CDR3: CASSRIGGGSSGNTIYF. The CDR3, as DNA: TGTGCCAGCAGCCGTATAGGAGGGGGCAGCTCTGGAAACACCATATATTTT.

This clonotype was counted a few times. The gene calls are TRBV5-1 and TRBJ1-1; D is unclear. V shed 0 bases and J shed 2 bases, with 11 bases lying between them. Germline V gives CDR1 SGHRS, CDR2 YFSETQ. The CDR3 runs 15 residues. CDR3 sequence (DNA): TGCGCCAGCAGCTTGGGCAGGACGTCAAACACTGAAGCTTTCTTT. Its protein is CASSLGRTSNTEAFF.

This clonotype was found many times. V gene TRBV20-1 combines with J gene TRBJ2-1; D uncertain. The CDR3 extends over 14 amino acids. Deletions cut 3 bases from V and 0 bases from J, with 9 bases between. Germline lookup yields CDR1 DFQATT and CDR2 SNEGSKA (reference sequence). CDR3: CSARRSRSYNEQFF. The CDR3 DNA sequence: TGCAGTGCTAGGCGGAGCCGCTCCTACAATGAGCAGTTCTTC.

The rearrangement links TRBV13 to TRBJ1-1; D is uncertain. Germline values: CDR1 PRHDT, CDR2 FYEKMQ (reference sequence). Trimming removed 0 bases at V and 8 bases at J, with 13 bases between. CDR3 length: 14 residues. The CDR3, as DNA: TGTGCCAGCAGCTTAGGGTCACGGAATGCCGAAGCTTTCTTT. It codes for CASSLGSRNAEAFF.

This clonotype was counted at least ten times. In DNA form, the CDR3 reads TGTGCCAGCAGCCCAAACTACAGGGACAACACTGAAGCTTTCTTT. This translates into CASSPNYRDNTEAFF. V gene TRBV3-1 combines with J gene TRBJ1-1, with D perhaps TRBD1 (6 bases). The CDR3 is made up of 15 amino acids. V gave up 4 bases and J gave up 2 bases, with 14 bases separating them. CDR1 LGHDT and CDR2 YNNKEL come from the germline V gene (reference sequence).

This sequence joins TRBV5-6 and TRBJ1-1; possibly TRBD1 for D (5 bases). CDR1 SGHDT and CDR2 YYEEEE come from the germline V gene. V was trimmed by 4 bases and J by 4 bases, leaving 11 bases between them. The CDR3 sequence is 13 residues long. CDR3 in amino acids: CASSQGRLTEAFF. CDR3 DNA: TGTGCCAGCAGCCAGGGACGGCTCACTGAAGCTTTCTTT.

This clonotype has just a few counts. The chain carries TRBV9 and TRBJ2-1; 11 bases match TRBD2. The V gene's germline CDR1 is SGDLS and CDR2 YYNGEE. This CDR3 comprises 15 residues. V gave up 1 base and J gave up 9 bases; unmatched junction bases: 6. The CDR3 loop reads CASSVLAGGPGEQFF. The CDR3 nucleotides are TGTGCCAGCAGCGTATTAGCGGGAGGGCCGGGTGAGCAGTTCTTC.

This clonotype was counted a few times. The chain links TRBV11-2 to TRBJ2-2; D remains ambiguous. Trimming stripped 9 bases from V and 6 bases from J, with 17 bases between. The CDR3 sequence is 14 residues long. The germline gives CDR1 SGHAT, CDR2 FQNNGV. CDR3 loop: CASTPLSSAGELFF. The DNA for the CDR3 is TGTGCCAGTACCCCCCTTTCCTCAGCCGGGGAGCTGTTTTTT.

At least ten counts were recorded for this clonotype. The J gene is TRBJ2-1, the V gene TRBV13; D remains unclear. The germline V gene encodes CDR1 PRHDT and CDR2 FYEKMQ (reference sequence). Trimming removed 2 bases at V and 8 bases at J, with 4 bases between. The CDR3 loop spans 11 amino acids. The CDR3 nucleotides read TGTGCCAGCAGCTTAAGCCATGAGCAGTTCTTC. Amino acids: CASSLSHEQFF.